One and the same sample provided the 22 T cell receptor beta chains below, sequenced in a study of blood T cell repertoires in COVID-19. Only in-frame clones appear in the TCRdb table, and some are missing; sequencing was by immunoSEQ multiplex PCR. The data contain 200,000 to 300,000 clones, just under 90% of them singletons. Sequencing was carried out using peripheral blood. These receptor sequences come from a woman aged 35 to 49 with acute or convalescent COVID-19.

The CDR3: CAWSPGQGASEAFF. The CDR3 DNA is TGTGCCTGGAGCCCGGGACAGGGGGCATCAGAAGCTTTCTTT. The rearrangement joins TRBV30 to TRBJ1-1; 12 bases line up with TRBD1. The germline gives CDR1 GTSNPN, CDR2 SVGIG (reference sequence). V lost 3 bases and J lost 8; bases outside the gene matches: 7. The CDR3 has 14 residues. The whole variable domain, filled in from reference TRBV30 and TRBJ1-1, reads SQTIHQWPATLVQPVGSPLSLECTVEGTSNPNLYWYRQAAGRGLQLLFYSVGIGQISSEVPQNLSASRPQDRQFILSSKKLLLSDSGFYLCAWSPGQGASEAFFGQGTRLTVV.

The V and J genes are TRBV5-6 and TRBJ2-7, with TRBD1 matching over 8 bases. Germline V gene lookup returns CDR1 SGHDT and CDR2 YYEEEE. The CDR3 sequence is 14 residues long. The V and J ends lost 4 bases and 3 bases, in that order; junction bases with no gene match: 6. The CDR3 reads CASSLPGQDYEQYV. For the CDR3, the DNA is TGTGCCAGCAGCCTCCCGGGACAGGACTACGAGCAGTACGTC.

The CDR3 DNA reads TGTGCCAGCAGCCAAGGACAGTACGAGCAGTACGTC. Its translation: CASSQGQYEQYV. The chain employs TRBV16 and TRBJ2-7, with a weak D call TRBD1 (6 bases). The CDR3 consists of 12 residues. Deletions cut 2 bases from V and 4 bases from J, with 6 bases between. From germline, CDR1 is KGHSY and CDR2 FQNENV.

V and J are TRBV2 and TRBJ1-1; D remains unclear. The CDR3 loop spans 12 amino acids. Trimming removed 7 bases from V and 1 base from J, with 7 bases in between. Germline loops: CDR1 SNHLY, CDR2 FYNNEI. The CDR3 region is CASTKQNTEAFF. The DNA of the CDR3 is TGTGCCAGCACCAAACAGAACACTGAAGCTTTCTTT. The entire variable domain, with the rest obtained from reference TRBV2 and TRBJ1-1, is as follows: EPEVTQTPSHQVTQMGQEVILRCVPISNHLYFYWYRQILGQKVEFLVSFYNNEISEKSEIFDDQFSVERPDGSNFTLKIRSTKLEDSAMYFCASTKQNTEAFFGQGTRLTVV.

This clone was found a few times. The rearrangement uses TRBV12-3 or TRBV12-4 and TRBJ1-1, with D hard to call. Trimming took off 11 bases at V and 1 base at J, with 11 bases between the two ends. CDR3 size: 12 residues. In DNA form, the CDR3 reads TGTGCCTCCCTAAGAGGGAACACTGAAGCTTTCTTT. The encoded protein is CASLRGNTEAFF.

The chain uses TRBV6-5 and TRBJ2-7; TRBD1 matches at 8 bases. J gave up 0 bases and V 5 bases, and 3 bases lay outside the gene matches. Germline CDR1 reads MNHEY; CDR2 reads SVGAGI. The CDR3 covers 14 residues. The CDR3: CASSRTGSSYEQYV. Written as DNA, the CDR3 is TGTGCCAGCAGTCGGACAGGGAGCTCCTACGAGCAGTACGTC.

This chain connects TRBV5-6 to TRBJ1-4; the match to TRBD1 covers 7 bases. The CDR3 totals 14 residues. With V trimmed by 4 bases and J by 6 bases, 6 bases remained unmatched. Germline V lookup: CDR1 SGHDT, CDR2 YYEEEE. The CDR3 DNA sequence: TGTGCCAGCAGCCCGACAGGGTGGGATGAAAAACTGTTTTTT. It encodes CASSPTGWDEKLFF.

In regard to this clone: This same CDR3 is encoded by further DNA sequences in the sample. This chain links TRBV18 with TRBJ2-2, with TRBD1 identical over 8 bases. This CDR3 is built from 15 residues. With V trimmed by 1 base and J by 3 bases, 1 base remained unmatched. Per germline, CDR1 KGHSH and CDR2 LQKENI. The CDR3 DNA reads as TGTGCCAGCTCACCACTGACAGGGGACACCGGGGAGCTGTTTTTT. Encoded protein: CASSPLTGDTGELFF.

The rearrangement links TRBV11-2 to TRBJ1-6, with unresolved D. V lost 4 bases and J lost 7, with 2 bases in between. The CDR3 has 11 residues. Per germline, CDR1 SGHAT and CDR2 FQNNGV. The CDR3, as DNA: TGTGCCAGCAGCTCAAATTCACCCCTCCACTTT. Amino acid sequence: CASSSNSPLHF.

The J gene is TRBJ1-2, the V gene TRBV15; D perhaps matches TRBD1 (6 bases). CDR1 is LNHNV and CDR2 is YYDKDF in the germline V gene (reference sequence). The CDR3 covers 15 residues. The V end lost 3 bases, the J end lost 4 bases, and 15 bases lay between the germline ends. CDR3 bases: TGTGCCACCAGCAGTAACCTCCAGGACAGCTATGGCTACACCTTC. It translates to CATSSNLQDSYGYTF.

This clone was seen a few times. The rearrangement joins TRBV21-1 to TRBJ1-1. TRBV21-1 is labeled a pseudogene. This CDR3 region has 12 residues. CDR3 protein: CASSKAGSEAFF. The CDR3 DNA follows: TGTGCCAGCAGCAAAGCCGGGTCTGAAGCTTTCTTT.

CDR3 loop: CASQRFAGVSGNTIYF. In DNA, the CDR3 is TGTGCCAGCCAACGCTTTGCGGGGGTATCTGGAAACACCATATATTTT. The V gene is TRBV19, the J gene TRBJ1-3; TRBD1 is a possible D gene (5 bases). Germline V gene data show CDR1 as LNHDA and CDR2 as SQIVND (reference sequence). The V end lost 9 bases, the J end lost 1 base, and 19 bases lay between the germline ends. The CDR3 runs to 16 residues.

The rearrangement joins TRBV16 to TRBJ1-2; D gene unclear. The germline CDR1 and CDR2 sequences are KGHSY and FQNENV. There are 15 residues in the CDR3. The ends were cut back, 5 bases at V and 4 bases at J, with 17 bases in the middle. CDR3 DNA sequence: TGTGCCAGCAGCTCAAGAGGCGGGGTGAGCTATGGCTACACCTTC. It translates to CASSSRGGVSYGYTF. The full variable domain, rest sourced from reference TRBV16 and TRBJ1-2, is GEEVAQTPKHLVRGEGQKAKLYCAPIKGHSYVFWYQQVLKNEFKFLISFQNENVFDETGMPKERFSAKCLPNSPCSLEIQATKLEDSAVYFCASSSRGGVSYGYTFGSGTRLTVV.

The rearrangement joins TRBV7-2 to TRBJ1-6, with D tentatively TRBD1 (5 bases). This CDR3 comprises 13 residues. Trimming pared 0 bases from V and 13 bases from J, leaving 10 bases between. CDR1 is SGHTA, CDR2 FQGNSA, per germline. CDR3 residues: CASSLARESPLHF. CDR3 bases: TGTGCCAGCAGCTTAGCCAGGGAATCCCCCCTCCACTTT. Full variable domain (rest looked up from reference TRBV7-2 and TRBJ1-6): GAGVSQSPSNKVTEKGKDVELRCDPISGHTALYWYRQSLGQGLEFLIYFQGNSAPDKSGLPSDRFSAERTGGSVSTLTIQRTQQEDSAVYLCASSLARESPLHFGNGTRLTVT.

The chain employs TRBV24-1 and TRBJ2-3; D may be TRBD2 (6 bases). Germline V gene sequence: CDR1 KGHDR, CDR2 SFDVKD. This CDR3 comprises 13 residues. Trimming cost V 3 bases and J 6 bases, with 9 bases left between them. CDR3 bases: TGTGCCACCAGTGATGGGGCGGGGGATACGCAGTATTTT. Amino acid sequence: CATSDGAGDTQYF.

The V and J genes are TRBV3-1 (or the pseudogene TRBV3-2) and TRBJ2-1; unclear D gene. The ends were cut back, 0 bases at V and 5 bases at J, with 17 bases in the middle. Germline CDR1 reads LGHDT; CDR2 reads YNNKEL (reference sequence). The CDR3 has 17 residues. CDR3 loop: CASSQDSFELADNEQFF. DNA of the CDR3: TGTGCCAGCAGCCAAGATTCTTTCGAGCTGGCGGACAATGAGCAGTTCTTC.

This clone has more than one count but fewer than ten. The J gene is TRBJ1-2, the V gene TRBV29-1; D perhaps matches TRBD1 (5 bases). Germline V CDR1 and CDR2: SQVTM, ANQGSEA. This CDR3 is 15 amino acids long. Trimming cost V 4 bases and J 4 bases, with 19 bases left between them. CDR3 sequence reads: CSVVRRVRASYGYTF. Here the CDR3 DNA reads TGCAGCGTTGTCCGACGTGTCAGGGCTAGCTATGGCTACACCTTC.

A note on this clone: One end of the junction is discordant with germline, which a read error may explain. This rearrangement joins TRBV30 to TRBJ1-4; 7 positions agree with TRBD1. CDR3 length: 12 residues. Germline lookup yields CDR1 GTSNPN and CDR2 SVGIG (reference sequence). The CDR3 DNA sequence: TGTGCCTGGAGCCCCACCGGGACAGATCTAGGTTTT. Its protein product is CAWSPTGTDLGF.

The J gene is TRBJ2-4, the V gene TRBV7-6, with D maybe TRBD2 (5 bases). Trimming took off 1 base at V and 7 bases at J, with 8 bases between the two ends. The CDR3 is made up of 13 amino acids. In germline, CDR1 is SGHVS, CDR2 FNYEAQ. CDR3 nucleotides: TGTGCCAGCAGCTTAGGGACGGGGAACATTCAGTACTTC. Its translation is CASSLGTGNIQYF.

The gene calls are TRBV27 and TRBJ2-7; possibly TRBD1 for D (6 bases). Trimming shortened V by 6 bases and J by 3 bases, and 12 bases separated the two germline ends. CDR1 is MNHEY, CDR2 SMNVEV, per germline (reference sequence). CDR3 length equals 13 residues. The CDR3 loop is CASSKGQSYEQYV. The CDR3 nucleotides read TGTGCCAGCAGCAAAGGACAGAGCTACGAGCAGTACGTC.

V is TRBV9 and J is TRBJ1-3; weak D call: TRBD1 (5 bases). Germline CDR1 reads SGDLS; CDR2 reads YYNGEE. Trimming took off 1 base at V and 1 base at J, with 9 bases between the two ends. The CDR3 extends over 15 amino acids. CDR3 bases: TGTGCCAGCAGCGTATTGTCAGGGTCTGGAAACACCATATATTTT. Its translation: CASSVLSGSGNTIYF.

The CDR3 region has the DNA TGTGCCAGCAGAAAGGACAGCCAAGGATATGGCTACACCTTC. Translation: CASRKDSQGYGYTF. This chain uses TRBV28 with TRBJ1-2; tentatively, D is TRBD1 (6 bases). Trimming removed 6 bases at V and 5 bases at J, with 16 bases between. This CDR3 comprises 14 residues. The germline CDR1 and CDR2 sequences are MDHEN and SYDVKM.